Listed here are 2 T cell receptor beta chains from one sample, sequenced in a study of blood T cell repertoires in COVID-19. The table came from immunoSEQ multiplex PCR; TCRdb's copy has only in-frame clones and leaves some out. The table has tens of thousands of clones, roughly four fifths seen once. Sequencing input: peripheral blood. The source of these receptors is a woman aged 70-85 years with acute or convalescent COVID-19.

This clone was counted between two and nine times. This chain connects TRBV5-4 to TRBJ1-1; D unresolved. The V and J ends lost 0 bases and 1 base respectively, with 7 bases between them. The CDR3 extends over 14 amino acids. The germline gives CDR1 SGHNT, CDR2 YYREEE (reference sequence). CDR3 sequence: CASSLGGQNTEAFF. DNA of the CDR3: TGTGCCAGCAGCTTGGGAGGGCAGAACACTGAAGCTTTCTTT.

The chain carries TRBV5-6 and TRBJ2-7; D unclear. The CDR3 is made up of 13 amino acids. V was cut by 4 bases and J by 5 bases, with 13 bases left in between. Germline CDR1 reads SGHDT; CDR2 reads YYEEEE. CDR3 residues: CASSALSGNEQYF. The CDR3, as DNA: TGTGCCAGCAGCGCCCTTTCCGGTAACGAGCAGTACTTC.